A selection of T cell receptor beta chains follows, all from one sample in a study of T cells in Graves' hyperthyroidism and ophthalmopathy. TCRdb re-called the multiplex PCR reads with MiXCR, one entry per CDR3 protein. The sample lists over 650,000 distinct CDR3 sequences, 45% occurring once. Sequenced: peripheral blood or thyroid tissue (not recorded which). The origin of the receptors is an adult man with Graves' disease, either hyperthyroidism or ophthalmopathy (not recorded which). Each CDR3 is given with its conserved first and last residue. The order of the fields is CDR3 protein, CDR3 DNA, D gene, J gene, clone size, V gene. The D gene is left open where the match is weak. Some rows have no size entry. The others give once, few or many, or a class for an expanded clone.

cdr3_aa: CASSGMGHFSGANVLTF
cdr3_nt: TGTGCCAGCAGTGGGATGGGACACTTCTCTGGGGCCAACGTCCTGACTTTC
d_call: NA
j_call: TRBJ2-6
clone_size: many
v_call: TRBV7-9

cdr3_aa: CASSREPLGAANSPLHF
cdr3_nt: TGTGCCAGCAGCCGCGAGCCGTTGGGGGCAGCTAATTCACCCCTCCACTTT
d_call: NA
j_call: TRBJ1-6
clone_size: NA
v_call: TRBV11-2

cdr3_aa: CARGGVRPPYEQYF
cdr3_nt: TGTGCTAGAGGTGGCGTCCGACCCCCCTACGAGCAGTACTTC
d_call: NA
j_call: TRBJ2-7
clone_size: NA
v_call: TRBV10-3

cdr3_aa: CASSTGTANTEASF
cdr3_nt: TGCGCCAGCAGCACCGGGACAGCGAACACTGAAGCTTCCTTT
d_call: TRBD1
j_call: TRBJ1-1
clone_size: once
v_call: TRBV5-1

cdr3_aa: CASSDRGGGYTF
cdr3_nt: TGTGCCAGCAGTGACAGGGGTGGTGGCTACACCTTC
d_call: TRBD1
j_call: TRBJ1-2
clone_size: NA
v_call: TRBV7-9

cdr3_aa: CASSVGSQGNSPLHF
cdr3_nt: TGTGCCAGCAGCGTAGGTTCCCAGGGAAATTCACCCCTCCACTTT
d_call: NA
j_call: TRBJ1-6
clone_size: many
v_call: TRBV9

cdr3_aa: CASSFPGDQETQYF
cdr3_nt: TGTGCCAGCAGCTTCCCAGGCGACCAAGAGACCCAGTACTTC
d_call: NA
j_call: TRBJ2-5
clone_size: once
v_call: TRBV7-6

cdr3_aa: CASSYELPGRDEAFF
cdr3_nt: TGTGCCAGCAGTTACGAGCTGCCAGGGCGTGATGAAGCTTTCTTT
d_call: NA
j_call: TRBJ1-1
clone_size: NA
v_call: TRBV6-1

cdr3_aa: CAISESLLAAYEQYF
cdr3_nt: TGTGCCATCAGTGAGTCATTGCTAGCGGCCTACGAGCAGTACTTC
d_call: TRBD2
j_call: TRBJ2-7
clone_size: many
v_call: TRBV10-3

cdr3_aa: CASQDRMSSYEQYF
cdr3_nt: TGCGCCAGCCAGGACAGGATGAGCTCCTACGAGCAGTACTTC
d_call: TRBD1
j_call: TRBJ2-7
clone_size: NA
v_call: TRBV7-9

cdr3_aa: CARPGTVSDTEAFF
cdr3_nt: TGTGCCAGGCCCGGGACAGTTTCGGACACTGAAGCTTTCTTT
d_call: TRBD1
j_call: TRBJ1-1
clone_size: once
v_call: TRBV25-1

cdr3_aa: CSVETGGSSQRAYEQYF
cdr3_nt: TGCAGCGTTGAGACAGGGGGCAGCTCCCAACGAGCCTACGAGCAGTACTTC
d_call: TRBD1
j_call: TRBJ2-7
clone_size: NA
v_call: TRBV29-1

cdr3_aa: CASSSPQGVTEAFF
cdr3_nt: TGTGCCAGCAGCTCACCGCAGGGGGTAACTGAAGCTTTCTTT
d_call: TRBD1
j_call: TRBJ1-1
clone_size: NA
v_call: TRBV7-8

cdr3_aa: CASSDGTSNQPQHF
cdr3_nt: TGTGCCAGCAGTGACGGGACTAGCAATCAGCCCCAGCATTTT
d_call: NA
j_call: TRBJ1-5
clone_size: NA
v_call: TRBV25-1

cdr3_aa: CASSFTGTSGETQYF
cdr3_nt: TGTGCCAGCAGCTTCACCGGGACTAGCGGTGAGACCCAGTACTTC
d_call: TRBD2
j_call: TRBJ2-5
clone_size: many
v_call: TRBV7-3

cdr3_aa: CASSLLADPSYEQYF
cdr3_nt: TGTGCCAGCAGCCTACTAGCGGACCCATCCTACGAGCAGTACTTC
d_call: TRBD2
j_call: TRBJ2-7
clone_size: NA
v_call: TRBV11-1

cdr3_aa: CASSYVLGREKLFF
cdr3_nt: TGTGCCAGCAGTTACGTGCTAGGACGTGAAAAACTGTTTTTT
d_call: NA
j_call: TRBJ1-4
clone_size: NA
v_call: TRBV12-3/TRBV12-4

cdr3_aa: CASSQGQANYGYTF
cdr3_nt: TGCGCCAGCAGCCAAGGTCAGGCTAACTATGGCTACACCTTC
d_call: NA
j_call: TRBJ1-2
clone_size: many
v_call: TRBV7-9

cdr3_aa: CASSKDRGGTQYF
cdr3_nt: TGCGCCAGCAGCAAGGACAGGGGGGGGACCCAGTACTTC
d_call: TRBD1
j_call: TRBJ2-5
clone_size: NA
v_call: TRBV5-8

cdr3_aa: CASSLGRQGVNAISGNTIYF
cdr3_nt: TGTGCCAGCAGCTTAGGAAGACAGGGGGTGAACGCGATCTCTGGAAACACCATATATTTT
d_call: TRBD1
j_call: TRBJ1-3
clone_size: few
v_call: TRBV7-2

cdr3_aa: CAIRDDLNTEAFF
cdr3_nt: TGTGCCATCAGGGACGACTTGAACACTGAAGCTTTCTTT
d_call: NA
j_call: TRBJ1-1
clone_size: many
v_call: TRBV10-3

cdr3_aa: CASSQGAVTEAFF
cdr3_nt: TGTGCCAGCAGCCAAGGGGCGGTCACTGAAGCTTTCTTT
d_call: NA
j_call: TRBJ1-1
clone_size: NA
v_call: TRBV7-3

cdr3_aa: CASSPQGGINQPQHF
cdr3_nt: TGTGCCAGCAGCCCACAGGGGGGAATCAATCAGCCCCAGCATTTT
d_call: TRBD1
j_call: TRBJ1-5
clone_size: many
v_call: TRBV7-8

cdr3_aa: CASSLAGTGDTQYF
cdr3_nt: TGTGCCAGCAGCTTAGCCGGGACAGGGGATACCCAGTACTTC
d_call: TRBD1
j_call: TRBJ2-5
clone_size: many
v_call: TRBV7-9

cdr3_aa: CASSPGQAFFYEQYF
cdr3_nt: TGTGCCAGCAGCCCCGGACAGGCCTTCTTCTACGAGCAGTACTTC
d_call: TRBD1
j_call: TRBJ2-7
clone_size: once
v_call: TRBV7-2

cdr3_aa: CASSYSRGNNGYTF
cdr3_nt: TGTGCCAGCAGTTACTCGAGAGGGAACAATGGCTACACCTTC
d_call: NA
j_call: TRBJ1-2
clone_size: NA
v_call: TRBV2

cdr3_aa: CASSEWGDNTF
cdr3_nt: TGTGCCAGCAGTGAATGGGGCGATAACACCTTC
d_call: NA
j_call: TRBJ1-2
clone_size: NA
v_call: TRBV2

cdr3_aa: CASSLEGSYRSQGGGGYEQYF
cdr3_nt: TGCGCCAGCAGCTTGGAGGGGTCCTACCGCTCTCAGGGCGGGGGCGGATACGAGCAGTACTTC
d_call: NA
j_call: TRBJ2-7
clone_size: NA
v_call: TRBV5-1

cdr3_aa: CASSATLAGGETQYF
cdr3_nt: TGTGCCAGCAGTGCCACTCTAGCGGGAGGTGAGACCCAGTACTTC
d_call: TRBD2
j_call: TRBJ2-5
clone_size: NA
v_call: TRBV12-3/TRBV12-4

cdr3_aa: CSVGTSNQPQHF
cdr3_nt: TGCAGCGTTGGGACCAGCAATCAGCCCCAGCATTTT
d_call: NA
j_call: TRBJ1-5
clone_size: NA
v_call: TRBV29-1

cdr3_aa: CSASMDSNQPQHF
cdr3_nt: TGCAGTGCTAGTATGGATAGCAATCAGCCCCAGCATTTT
d_call: NA
j_call: TRBJ1-5
clone_size: many
v_call: TRBV20-1

cdr3_aa: CSARAGDYEQYF
cdr3_nt: TGCAGTGCTAGAGCGGGGGACTACGAGCAGTACTTC
d_call: NA
j_call: TRBJ2-7
clone_size: many
v_call: TRBV20-1

cdr3_aa: CASCRGTGDQPQHF
cdr3_nt: TGTGCCAGCTGCCGCGGGACAGGGGATCAGCCCCAGCATTTT
d_call: TRBD1
j_call: TRBJ1-5
clone_size: many
v_call: TRBV7-2

cdr3_aa: CSASSGGPAQPQHF
cdr3_nt: TGCAGTGCCAGCAGCGGGGGACCGGCTCAGCCCCAGCATTTT
d_call: NA
j_call: TRBJ1-5
clone_size: NA
v_call: TRBV20-1

cdr3_aa: CAIRGTGGNSPLHF
cdr3_nt: TGTGCCATCAGGGGGACAGGGGGCAATTCACCCCTCCACTTT
d_call: TRBD1
j_call: TRBJ1-6
clone_size: NA
v_call: TRBV10-3

cdr3_aa: CASSLGRRDEQYF
cdr3_nt: TGTGCCAGCAGCTTAGGCAGAAGGGACGAGCAGTACTTC
d_call: NA
j_call: TRBJ2-7
clone_size: many
v_call: TRBV7-2

cdr3_aa: CAIRGQGDGNQPQHF
cdr3_nt: TGTGCCATCAGGGGACAGGGGGACGGCAATCAGCCCCAGCATTTT
d_call: TRBD1
j_call: TRBJ1-5
clone_size: many
v_call: TRBV10-3

cdr3_aa: CASSLDRGNYGYTF
cdr3_nt: TGTGCCAGCAGCTTAGACAGGGGCAACTATGGCTACACCTTC
d_call: TRBD1
j_call: TRBJ1-2
clone_size: many
v_call: TRBV5-1

cdr3_aa: CASSCRGRQETQYF
cdr3_nt: TGTGCCAGCAGCTGTAGGGGGCGACAAGAGACCCAGTACTTC
d_call: TRBD1
j_call: TRBJ2-5
clone_size: NA
v_call: TRBV12-3/TRBV12-4

cdr3_aa: CSALRGLNTEAFF
cdr3_nt: TGCAGTGCCCTAAGGGGGTTGAACACTGAGGCTTTCTTT
d_call: NA
j_call: TRBJ1-1
clone_size: NA
v_call: TRBV20-1

cdr3_aa: CSVFVLSGRDSYEQYF
cdr3_nt: TGCAGCGTTTTTGTACTTAGCGGGAGGGACTCCTACGAGCAGTACTTC
d_call: TRBD2
j_call: TRBJ2-7
clone_size: few
v_call: TRBV29-1

cdr3_aa: CASSTPPPGTGPDTEAFF
cdr3_nt: TGTGCCAGCAGTACCCCTCCTCCCGGGACAGGGCCCGACACTGAAGCTTTCTTT
d_call: TRBD1
j_call: TRBJ1-1
clone_size: NA
v_call: TRBV2